This T cell receptor beta chain was found in a study of control samples from healthy donors and cancer patients. The data were produced by immunoSEQ multiplex PCR, yet TCRdb's version contains in-frame clones alone and is incomplete. This table has 90,000 to 150,000 clones, 91% appearing once. The receptor was isolated from a young woman in good health. Specimen: blood.

CDR3 in amino acids: CASSPEIPGLAGPLLREQYF. The DNA of the CDR3 is TGTGCCAGCAGTCCCGAGATTCCGGGACTAGCGGGGCCCCTCCTTAGAGAGCAGTACTTC. V is TRBV6-2 or TRBV6-3 and J is TRBJ2-7; 13 bases fit TRBD2. The CDR3 spans 20 residues. V gave up 5 bases and J gave up 7 bases; unmatched junction bases: 23. Germline lookup yields CDR1 MNHEY and CDR2 SVGEGT.